The text below deals with one TCR beta chain. Its cognate antigen is unknown. The germline V and J ends were trimmed by 5 bases and 5 bases, with 14 bases remaining between them. This CDR3 is 14 amino acids long. CDR1 and CDR2 from the germline V gene are MNHNS and SASEGT. The source of the sample is a study of shared clonotypes between healthy human individuals. Whole-study findings and limits: Compared with clonotypes that all four donors shared, non-shared clonotypes had lower generation probabilities. Four donors shared 4.5% to 6.5% of their naive CD4 clonotypes.

Original processing methods: Filtering was not the same, since immunoSEQ gave junction-only sequences without quality scores. Using immunoSEQ multiplex PCR, the repertoire was profiled, and TCRdb retains in-frame clones only, with some absent. V and J calls and clone size follow that table, whereas D and trimming were derived from the DNA. This table holds under 300,000 clones, 65% found once. Material: memory CD4+ T cells sorted from blood. Subset indicated: CD45RA-negative fraction. V usage is TRBV6-1 and J usage is TRBJ2-3; possibly TRBD1 for D (5 bases). This receptor was taken from a man aged 25-45 years in good health. The DNA for the CDR3 is TGTGCCAGCAGTCTGACAGTCGCTGGAGATACGCAGTATTTT. Protein: CASSLTVAGDTQYF.